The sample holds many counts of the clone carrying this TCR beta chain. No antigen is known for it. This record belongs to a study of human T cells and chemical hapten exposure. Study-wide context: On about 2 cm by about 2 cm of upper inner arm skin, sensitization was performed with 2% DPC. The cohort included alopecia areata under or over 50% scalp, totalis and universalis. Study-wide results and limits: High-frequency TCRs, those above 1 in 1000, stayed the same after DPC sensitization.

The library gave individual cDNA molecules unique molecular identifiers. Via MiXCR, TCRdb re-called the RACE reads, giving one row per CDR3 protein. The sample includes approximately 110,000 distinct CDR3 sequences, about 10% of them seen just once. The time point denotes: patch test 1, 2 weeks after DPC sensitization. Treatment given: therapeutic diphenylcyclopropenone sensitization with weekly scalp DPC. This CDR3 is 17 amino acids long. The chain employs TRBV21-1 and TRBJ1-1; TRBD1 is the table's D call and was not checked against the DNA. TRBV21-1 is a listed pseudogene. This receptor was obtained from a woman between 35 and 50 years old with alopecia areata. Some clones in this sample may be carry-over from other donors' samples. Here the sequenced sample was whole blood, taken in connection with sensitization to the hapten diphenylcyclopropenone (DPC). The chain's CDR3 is CASSIFDLDRRNTEAFF. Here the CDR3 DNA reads TGTGCCAGCAGCATCTTCGACTTGGACAGGAGGAACACTGAAGCTTTCTTT.